This T cell receptor (beta chain) was sequenced for a study of low-dose radiotherapy and immunotherapy resistance in tumors. Study context: Each patient was administered nivolumab intravenously at 240 mg, which was a flat dose, every two weeks, along with intravenous ipilimumab at 1 mg/kg every six weeks. Treatment included intravenous cyclophosphamide dosed at 200 mg/m2 every two weeks, one day before radiation and immunotherapy.

Germline-derived CDR1 and CDR2 are GTSNPN and SVGIG (reference sequence). The V segment lost 1 base and the J segment 1 base; nucleotides outside the gene matches: 12. The CDR3 runs to 18 residues. First-strand cDNA relied on TRAV- and TRBV-specific primers spanning alpha and beta chains. The PCR that amplified TCRs ran for approximately 20 cycles, relying on a constant-region primer and a V-primer adapter. TCRdb reanalysed the reads using MiXCR and keeps one entry per CDR3 protein. The table includes roughly 7,000 distinct CDR3 sequences, around 50% detected once. The donors, trial participants, received nivolumab, ipilimumab, aspirin, low-dose cyclophosphamide and low-dose radiotherapy.

The TCR originated in a human donor with advanced metastatic prostate, ovarian, gallbladder or colorectal cancer (not recorded which). This table probably holds off-target reads from a library built for another chain. This rearrangement joins TRBV30 to TRBJ1-5; TRBD1 aligns across 8 bases. For the CDR3, the DNA is TGTGCCTGGAGTGAACGGGACAGGCTCATCAAGAGCAATCAGCCCCAGCATTTT. As protein: CAWSERDRLIKSNQPQHF.